The clone carrying this T cell receptor beta chain is medium-sized by share. Its specificity is unknown. This entry comes from a study of T cells after posttransplantation cyclophosphamide. Here immunoSEQ multiplex PCR was the method, and the copy in TCRdb shows in-frame clones only, minus some. This sample comprises roughly 5,100 clones, none seen once only. Germline V gene lookup returns CDR1 LGHNA and CDR2 YSLEER. V dropped 1 base and J dropped 4; count of bases not matched to a gene: 10. The CDR3 sequence is 17 residues long. A marrow graft followed busulfan-fludarabine conditioning, with cyclophosphamide on days +3 and +4. Study-wide points: Donor-recipient repertoire similarity was low at 1-2 months, rising over year one. TRB clonality was highly associated with recipient CMV seropositivity and reactivation. Blood and skin or GI T cell repertoires showed limited TRB overlap.

V is TRBV4-3 and J is TRBJ2-7; 10 bases align to TRBD2. This receptor was obtained from a female patient aged 25-40 years who received an allogeneic stem cell transplant from an unrelated donor, was CMV-positive, and had acute and chronic GVHD. Some of these T cells may belong to the graft donor. The sample was PBMCs, taken after allogeneic stem cell transplant with posttransplant cyclophosphamide. The CDR3 DNA follows: TGCGCCAGCAGCCAAGTGGCGAGGTCTAGCGGGAGTTACGAGCAGTACTTC. Translation gives CASSQVARSSGSYEQYF.